The clone carrying this T cell receptor beta chain has a handful of counts. The antigen remains unidentified. The data were obtained in a study of beta chain features in type 1 diabetes. Whole-study results and caveats: Among all four CD4+ subsets, Type 1 diabetes patients had TCRB CDR3s that were moderately but significantly shorter.

The germline gives CDR1 SGHRS, CDR2 YFSETQ. V lost 5 bases to trimming and J lost 6 bases, with 10 bases between them. The CDR3 is made up of 12 amino acids. The whole isolated RNA underwent reverse transcription, so sequencing captured expressed TCRB transcripts. The table came from immunoSEQ multiplex PCR; TCRdb's copy has only in-frame clones and leaves some out. The table lists 160,000 or so clones, roughly 8% of them singletons, with around 0.56% in the top ten. The chain employs TRBV5-1 and TRBJ2-3, with a tentative D call TRBD1 (7 bases). The sequence came from a woman aged 18-29 years with type 1 diabetes. Sequencing was carried out using central memory CD4+ T cells from blood. DNA of the CDR3: TGCGCCAGCAGGGAGGGGGCGGATACGCAGTATTTT. Protein product: CASREGADTQYF.